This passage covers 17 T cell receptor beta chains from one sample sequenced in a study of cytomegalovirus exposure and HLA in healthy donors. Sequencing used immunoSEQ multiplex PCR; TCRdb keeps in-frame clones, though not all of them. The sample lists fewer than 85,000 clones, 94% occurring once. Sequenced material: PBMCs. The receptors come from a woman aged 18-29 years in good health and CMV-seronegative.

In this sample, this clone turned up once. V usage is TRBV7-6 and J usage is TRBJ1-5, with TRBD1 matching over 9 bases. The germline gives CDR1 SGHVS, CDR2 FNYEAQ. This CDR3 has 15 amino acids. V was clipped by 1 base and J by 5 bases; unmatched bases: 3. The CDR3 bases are TGTGCCAGCAGCTTAGATACAGGGGGCGATCAGCCCCAGCATTTT. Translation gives CASSLDTGGDQPQHF.

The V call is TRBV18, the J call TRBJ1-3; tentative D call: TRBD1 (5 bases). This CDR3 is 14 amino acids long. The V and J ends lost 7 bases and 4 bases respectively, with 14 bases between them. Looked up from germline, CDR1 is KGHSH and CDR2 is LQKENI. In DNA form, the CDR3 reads TGTGCCAGCTATAAAGGGGCGTCGGGAAACACCATATATTTT. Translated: CASYKGASGNTIYF. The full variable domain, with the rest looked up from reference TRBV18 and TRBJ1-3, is NAGVMQNPRHLVRRRGQEARLRCSPMKGHSHVYWYRQLPEEGLKFMVYLQKENIIDESGMPKERFSAEFPKEGPSILRIQQVVRGDSAAYFCASYKGASGNTIYFGEGSWLTVV.

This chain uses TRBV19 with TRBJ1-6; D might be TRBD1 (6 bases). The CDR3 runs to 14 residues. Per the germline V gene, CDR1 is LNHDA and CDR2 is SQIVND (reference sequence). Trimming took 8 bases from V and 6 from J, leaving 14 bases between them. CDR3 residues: CASRGGAGNSPLHF. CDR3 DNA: TGTGCCAGTCGGGGGGGCGCGGGTAATTCACCCCTCCACTTT.

This CDR3 reads CAWSVPNQNEQFF. CDR3 bases: TGTGCCTGGAGTGTCCCCAACCAGAATGAGCAGTTCTTC. V gene TRBV30 combines with J gene TRBJ2-1; D remains unclear. Germline CDR1 is GTSNPN and CDR2 is SVGIG (reference sequence). The ends were cut back, 0 bases at V and 7 bases at J, with 10 bases in the middle. The CDR3 sequence is 13 residues long.

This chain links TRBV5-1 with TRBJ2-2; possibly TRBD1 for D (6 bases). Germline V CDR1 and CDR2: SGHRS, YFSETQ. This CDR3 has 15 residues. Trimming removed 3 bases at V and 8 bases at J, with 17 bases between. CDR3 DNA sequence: TGCGCCAGCAGCTCCGGGACAACAAACTGGGGGGAGCTGTTTTTT. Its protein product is CASSSGTTNWGELFF.

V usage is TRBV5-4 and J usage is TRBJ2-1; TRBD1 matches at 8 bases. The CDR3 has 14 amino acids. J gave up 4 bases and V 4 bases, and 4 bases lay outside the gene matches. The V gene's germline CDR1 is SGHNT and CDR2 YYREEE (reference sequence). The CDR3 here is CASSPRGRYNEQFF. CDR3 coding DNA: TGTGCCAGCAGCCCCAGGGGGCGTTACAATGAGCAGTTCTTC.

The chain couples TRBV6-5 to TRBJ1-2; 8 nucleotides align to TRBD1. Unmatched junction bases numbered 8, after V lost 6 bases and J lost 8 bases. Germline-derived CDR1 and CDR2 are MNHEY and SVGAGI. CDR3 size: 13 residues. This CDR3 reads CASSPQGAGGYTF. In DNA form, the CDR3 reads TGTGCCAGCAGCCCTCAGGGGGCAGGAGGCTACACCTTC.

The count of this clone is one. CDR3 sequence: CASSLYPPGATEAFF. The DNA for the CDR3 is TGTGCCAGCAGCTTGTACCCTCCCGGTGCCACTGAAGCTTTCTTT. The chain joins TRBV5-5 to TRBJ1-1; D call uncertain. The CDR3 length is 15 residues. Germline V lookup: CDR1 SGHKS, CDR2 YYEKEE (reference sequence). With 1 base removed from V and 4 bases from J, the gap between germline ends came to 14 bases.

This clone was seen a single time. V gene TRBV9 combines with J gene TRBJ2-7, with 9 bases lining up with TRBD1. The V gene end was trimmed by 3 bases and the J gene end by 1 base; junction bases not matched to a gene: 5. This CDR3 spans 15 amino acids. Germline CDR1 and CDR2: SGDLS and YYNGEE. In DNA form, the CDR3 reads TGTGCCAGCAGCGCGGGGACAGGGACATCCTACGAGCAGTACTTC. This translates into CASSAGTGTSYEQYF.

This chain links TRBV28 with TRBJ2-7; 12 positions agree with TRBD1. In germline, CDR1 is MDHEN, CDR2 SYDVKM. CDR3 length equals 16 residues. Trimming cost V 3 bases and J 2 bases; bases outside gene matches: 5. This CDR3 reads CASSLSGTGGPYEQYF. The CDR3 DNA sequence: TGTGCCAGCAGTTTGTCCGGGACAGGGGGCCCCTACGAGCAGTACTTC.

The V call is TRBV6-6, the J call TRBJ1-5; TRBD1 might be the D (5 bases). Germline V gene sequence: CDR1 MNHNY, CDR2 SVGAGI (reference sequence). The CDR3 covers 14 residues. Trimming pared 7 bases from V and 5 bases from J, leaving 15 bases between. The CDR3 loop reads CASTIPDRYQPQHF. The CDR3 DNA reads TGTGCCAGCACGATACCCGACAGATATCAGCCCCAGCATTTT.

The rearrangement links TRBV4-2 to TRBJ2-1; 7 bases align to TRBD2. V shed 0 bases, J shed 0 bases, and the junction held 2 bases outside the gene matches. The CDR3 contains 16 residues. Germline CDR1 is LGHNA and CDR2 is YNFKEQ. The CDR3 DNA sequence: TGTGCCAGCAGCCAAGATTGGGGGGGCTCCTACAATGAGCAGTTCTTC. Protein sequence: CASSQDWGGSYNEQFF.

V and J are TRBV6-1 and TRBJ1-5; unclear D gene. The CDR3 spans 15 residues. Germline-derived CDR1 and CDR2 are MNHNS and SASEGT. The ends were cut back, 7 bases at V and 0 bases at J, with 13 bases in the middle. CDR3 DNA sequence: TGTGCCAGCATTCCCAACGGGGATAGCAATCAGCCCCAGCATTTT. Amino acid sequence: CASIPNGDSNQPQHF.

DNA of the CDR3: TGTGCCTGCCTGACAGGACCGCTTAACTATGGCTACACCTTC. Amino acids: CACLTGPLNYGYTF. This chain joins TRBV6-1 and TRBJ1-2; TRBD1 is a possible D gene (6 bases). Per the germline V gene, CDR1 is MNHNS and CDR2 is SASEGT. There are 14 residues in the CDR3. Trimming removed 11 bases at V and 1 base at J, with 17 bases between.

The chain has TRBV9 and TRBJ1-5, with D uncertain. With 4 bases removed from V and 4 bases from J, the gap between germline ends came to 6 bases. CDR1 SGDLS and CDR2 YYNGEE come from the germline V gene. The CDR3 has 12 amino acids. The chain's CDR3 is CASSTNNQPQHF. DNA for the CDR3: TGTGCCAGCAGCACAAATAATCAGCCCCAGCATTTT.

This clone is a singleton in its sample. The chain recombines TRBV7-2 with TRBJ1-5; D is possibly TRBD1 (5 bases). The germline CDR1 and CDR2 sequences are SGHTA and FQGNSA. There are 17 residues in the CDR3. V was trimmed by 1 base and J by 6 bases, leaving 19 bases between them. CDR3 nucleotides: TGTGCCAGCAGCTTAGGATACAGGACGACCCCGGGTCAGCCCCAGCATTTT. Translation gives CASSLGYRTTPGQPQHF.

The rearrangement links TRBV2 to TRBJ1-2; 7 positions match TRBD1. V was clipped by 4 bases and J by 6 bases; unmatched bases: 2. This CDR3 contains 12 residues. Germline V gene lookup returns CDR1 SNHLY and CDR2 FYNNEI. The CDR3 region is CASSGQGDGYTF. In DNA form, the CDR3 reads TGTGCCAGCAGTGGCCAGGGGGATGGCTACACCTTC. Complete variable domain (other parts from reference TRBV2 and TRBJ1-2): EPEVTQTPSHQVTQMGQEVILRCVPISNHLYFYWYRQILGQKVEFLVSFYNNEISEKSEIFDDQFSVERPDGSNFTLKIRSTKLEDSAMYFCASSGQGDGYTFGSGTRLTVV.